Following are 16 T cell receptor beta chains from one sample sequenced in a study of T cell clones after liver transplantation. Assay: immunoSEQ multiplex PCR; the TCRdb copy retains only in-frame clones and omits some. The sample carries 45,000 to 60,000 clones, roughly nine tenths recorded once. Here the sequenced sample was CD8+ T cells from blood, taken 12 months after liver transplant. These receptors all stem from a human patient who received a liver transplant. Some T cells may be the graft donor's.

The chain is built from TRBV4-2 and TRBJ2-5; D is undetermined. V shed 4 bases and J shed 5 bases, with 17 bases lying between them. Germline assignment: CDR1 LGHNA and CDR2 YNFKEQ. The CDR3 totals 15 residues. In DNA form, the CDR3 reads TGTGCCAGCAGCCCCAAAGACTCTAATCGGGAGACCCAGTACTTC. Residues: CASSPKDSNRETQYF.

V usage is TRBV29-1 and J usage is TRBJ1-1; D unresolved. Germline CDR1 and CDR2: SQVTM and ANQGSEA. V was trimmed by 4 bases and J by 1 base, leaving 7 bases between them. The CDR3 runs 12 residues. The CDR3 sequence: CSVVAANTEAFF. CDR3 nucleotides: TGCAGCGTTGTGGCTGCGAACACTGAAGCTTTCTTT.

The chain links TRBV7-9 to TRBJ2-1; no clear D gene. The CDR3 is made up of 11 amino acids. The V end was cut by 5 bases, the J end by 5 bases, with 4 bases between. From germline, CDR1 is SEHNR and CDR2 FQNEAQ (reference sequence). The DNA of the CDR3 is TGTGCCAGCAGCAGAAACAATGAGCAGTTCTTC. It specifies CASSRNNEQFF.

The chain links TRBV28 to TRBJ1-1; D is unclear. The CDR3 consists of 15 residues. CDR1 and CDR2 from the germline V gene are MDHEN and SYDVKM. The V end lost 4 bases, the J end lost 11 bases, and 23 bases lay between the germline ends. In nucleotides, the CDR3 is TGTGCCAGCAGTTATGCTCCCGGAGGAGGGTTGGATGCTTTCTTT. It is translated as CASSYAPGGGLDAFF.

The chain links TRBV11-1 to TRBJ2-1; unclear D gene. The CDR3 has 14 residues. Germline-derived CDR1 and CDR2 are SGHAT and FQDESV (reference sequence). Trimming shortened V by 5 bases and J by 0 bases, and 8 bases separated the two germline ends. The CDR3, as DNA: TGTGCCAGCAGCCCTCTAAGCTCCTACAATGAGCAGTTCTTC. It translates to CASSPLSSYNEQFF.

On this clone itself: Other DNA sequences of this sample code for an identical CDR3. The chain links TRBV30 to TRBJ2-2; the match to TRBD1 covers 7 bases. CDR3 size: 13 residues. From germline, CDR1 is GTSNPN and CDR2 SVGIG (reference sequence). V dropped 8 bases and J dropped 3; count of bases not matched to a gene: 6. Written as DNA, the CDR3 is TGTGCCGCACAGGGGTGGGACACCGGGGAGCTGTTTTTT. This gives the protein CAAQGWDTGELFF.

The rearrangement links TRBV4-1 to TRBJ2-3; D is unresolved. V was pared by 8 bases and J by 2 bases, with 11 bases between. The CDR3 loop spans 13 amino acids. CDR1 MGHRA and CDR2 YSYEKL come from the germline V gene. CDR3 bases: TGCGCCAGCGGCCTATGGGTCACAGATACGCAGTATTTT. This encodes CASGLWVTDTQYF.

The chain couples TRBV7-9 to TRBJ2-1; the match to TRBD2 covers 8 bases. This CDR3 contains 13 residues. V lost 8 bases to trimming and J lost 4 bases; unmatched junction nucleotides: 4. The germline CDR1 and CDR2 sequences are SEHNR and FQNEAQ (reference sequence). The DNA of the CDR3 is TGTGCCAGCGAACTAGCGGTTTACAATGAGCAGTTCTTC. Its protein is CASELAVYNEQFF. Full variable domain (remainder filled in from reference TRBV7-9 and TRBJ2-1): DTGVSQNPRHKITKRGQNVTFRCDPISEHNRLYWYRQTLGQGPEFLTYFQNEAQLEKSRLLSDRFSAERPKGSFSTLEIQRTEQGDSAMYLCASELAVYNEQFFGPGTRLTVL.

The chain has TRBV19 and TRBJ2-1; TRBD2 aligns across 7 bases. This CDR3 has 13 amino acids. The germline V gene encodes CDR1 LNHDA and CDR2 SQIVND (reference sequence). J lost 9 bases, V lost 6 bases, and 8 bases had no gene match. The CDR3 DNA follows: TGTGCCAGTAGGGAGGGAGGGCCCGGTGAGCAGTTCTTC. Amino acids: CASREGGPGEQFF.

The chain employs TRBV19 and TRBJ1-1; no clear D gene. The germline V gene has CDR1 LNHDA and CDR2 SQIVND (reference sequence). This CDR3 is built from 13 residues. V was pared by 7 bases and J by 3 bases, with 12 bases between. CDR3 amino acids: CASKFGPHTEAFF. The CDR3 coding sequence is TGTGCCAGTAAATTTGGCCCGCACACTGAAGCTTTCTTT.

The V and J genes are TRBV27 and TRBJ2-2; possible D gene TRBD1, 7 bases. Deletions cut 6 bases from V and 6 bases from J, with 17 bases between. Per the germline V gene, CDR1 is MNHEY and CDR2 is SMNVEV (reference sequence). The CDR3 loop spans 15 amino acids. CDR3 region: CASSHRQGGSGELFF. The DNA for the CDR3 is TGTGCCAGCAGCCATCGACAGGGAGGATCCGGGGAGCTGTTTTTT.

The V call is TRBV23-1, the J call TRBJ2-6, with D tentatively TRBD1 or TRBD2 (5 bases each). TRBV23-1 is sorted into the ORF group, with uncertain function. The length of the CDR3 is 19 residues. V gave up 2 bases and J gave up 1 base, with 18 bases separating them. CDR3 in amino acids: CASSQPMGTAVSGANVLTF. The CDR3 nucleotides are TGCGCCAGCAGTCAACCGATGGGGACGGCGGTGTCTGGGGCCAACGTCCTGACTTTC.

The rearrangement joins TRBV13 to TRBJ1-1; 8 bases line up with TRBD1. Germline trimming cut 5 bases from V and 0 bases from J; bases unmatched to any gene: 11. This CDR3 contains 17 residues. The germline V gene encodes CDR1 PRHDT and CDR2 FYEKMQ (reference sequence). The CDR3 DNA reads TGTGCCAGCAGCCCCGGACAGGGAAACATTTTGAACACTGAAGCTTTCTTT. It specifies CASSPGQGNILNTEAFF.

This clone was observed once. The chain has TRBV7-9 and TRBJ2-4; D is uncertain. Trimming took 2 bases from V and 5 from J, leaving 7 bases between them. The CDR3 extends over 13 amino acids. Germline-derived CDR1 and CDR2 are SEHNR and FQNEAQ (reference sequence). CDR3 region: CASSLPGENIQYF. The CDR3 bases are TGTGCCAGCAGCTTACCTGGGGAAAACATTCAGTACTTC.

The CDR3 DNA reads as TGTGCCAGCAGCGCCTTTTTCACAGATACGCAGTATTTT. This encodes CASSAFFTDTQYF. The V and J genes are TRBV9 and TRBJ2-3; no clear D gene. V lost 3 bases, J lost 2 bases, and 7 bases lay in between. CDR3 length: 13 residues. In germline, CDR1 is SGDLS, CDR2 YYNGEE.

The rearrangement uses TRBV4-3 and TRBJ2-7; the D is unclear. Trimming pared 0 bases from V and 2 bases from J, leaving 11 bases between. Germline V gene lookup returns CDR1 LGHNA and CDR2 YSLEER. There are 15 residues in the CDR3. The CDR3 region is CASSQDTGYPYEQYF. The CDR3 nucleotides are TGCGCCAGCAGCCAAGATACGGGTTACCCCTACGAGCAGTACTTC.